One TCR beta chain is described in this entry. Its recognized antigen is unknown. It has no much larger one-base neighbor in the sample; base qualities were not kept. The data stem from a study of post-analysis software for immune sequencing data (dated by TCRdb to about 2015). With regard to the full study: Recorded disease courses included relapsing-remitting, secondary progressive and progressive-relapsing multiple sclerosis, with some patients lacking subtype annotation. Patient repertoires were compared against 10 to 12 previously published healthy control repertoires from donors aged 6 to 25 years. A subset of samples was prepared in parallel using single-end sample barcoding, then pooled and co-amplified after Illumina adapter ligation. The study at large found these results: When samples were clustered directly using the F measure, samples prepared in the same batch co-clustered strongly, which prompted a batch-effect correction. Compared with controls, multiple sclerosis patients had significantly lower normalized Chao1 diversity, a finding suggesting substantial peripheral T-cell clonal expansion. The control group was slightly older than the multiple sclerosis patient group. Four to six TRBV segments, including TRBV5-6, TRBV5-1 and TRBV20-1, were significantly more frequent in patients than controls.

Deletion took 0 bases off V and 9 bases off J, with a span of 11 bases between the germline ends. The germline V gene gives CDR1 as MNHNS and CDR2 as SASEGT. The cysteine opens and the phenylalanine closes a CDR3 of 13 amino acids. The sequence is cut down to CDR3 DNA, 39 bases in frame from base 1. Libraries were prepared through PCR. TCRdb records Illumina HiSeq 2500 as the sequencer. Unique molecular identifiers were incorporated into TCR beta cDNA libraries to reduce PCR and sequencing biases. Every 1 to 10 million input T cells yielded 500,000 or so cDNA molecules, meaning each molecule approximated one T cell. Patient libraries were prepared and sequenced with the same protocol used for the earlier healthy control dataset. Samples belonging to the same batch were prepared together, multiplexed and sequenced on a shared HiSeq lane. The source study handled its data this way. MIGEC was used to process the raw barcoded reads, and molecular identifier groups with only a single read were discarded before consensus assembly and CDR3 extraction. Clonotype tables were post-analysed with VDJtools, and diversity was normalized by down-sampling all datasets to the smallest sample size. Repertoire overlap clustering matched CDR3 amino acid but not nucleotide sequences to correct batch-related cross-sample contamination. The public reads were reprocessed in TCRdb via fastp at Q25 and MiXCR, keeping in-frame beta chains. Each CDR3 protein gets just one entry, which takes the most common genes and DNA from the rows behind it. TCRdb, not the original authors, processed these V and J calls. The sample yields 650,000 to 850,000 distinct CDR3 sequences; about half were counted once. Over 4.5% of the sample lies in the top ten.

TCR beta repertoires were profiled from peripheral blood of 10 to 15 young patients with multiple sclerosis to demonstrate the VDJtools post-analysis software. The multiple sclerosis patients were children and adolescents ranging in age from about 6 to 17 years. The sequence was obtained from a girl under 18 with multiple sclerosis. The chain is made from TRBV6-1 and TRBJ2-5; confidence is insufficient to name the D gene. Sequencing used blood. The CDR3: CASSEAGLTAQYF. The DNA reads TGTGCCAGCAGTGAAGCGGGCCTAACGGCCCAGTACTTC.